A selection of T cell receptor beta chains follows, all from one sample in a study of response to subunit inactivated influenza vaccine. TCRdb called the RT-PCR reads again in MiXCR, with one record for every CDR3 protein. The table shows 600,000 to 850,000 distinct CDR3 sequences, with roughly 15% occurring only once. Here the sequenced sample was PBMCs from blood, taken 14 to 15 days before vaccination. The source of these receptors is a man aged 50-60 years who received an inactivated influenza vaccine. Both conserved end residues are part of each CDR3. D genes are given only for firm matches. Not every row has a clone size; where given, it reads once, few, many or a size class.

clone size | D gene | J gene | V gene | CDR3 protein | CDR3 DNA
few | TRBD1 | TRBJ2-5 | TRBV7-9 | CASSFGRQGFQETQYF | TGTGCCAGCAGCTTCGGACGACAGGGTTTTCAAGAGACCCAGTACTTC
. | . | TRBJ2-7 | TRBV12-3/TRBV12-4 | CASSLYQGSNEQYF | TGTGCCAGCAGTTTGTACCAGGGTTCCAACGAGCAGTACTTC
few | . | TRBJ2-3 | TRBV20-1 | CSAAEGWGTDTQYF | TGCAGTGCCGCAGAAGGATGGGGTACAGATACGCAGTATTTT
many | TRBD1 | TRBJ2-1 | TRBV12-3/TRBV12-4 | CASSPRGQGYDEQFF | TGTGCCAGCAGTCCGCGGGGACAGGGCTACGATGAGCAGTTCTTC
. | TRBD2 | TRBJ2-3 | TRBV5-1 | CASSPRPSGRTDTQYF | TGCGCCAGCAGCCCCCGGCCTAGCGGGCGCACAGATACGCAGTATTTT
. | . | TRBJ2-5 | TRBV5-1 | CRQQEVHQETQYF | TGTCGACAGCAAGAGGTCCATCAAGAGACCCAGTACTTC
. | . | TRBJ1-1 | TRBV7-9 | CASSPLGQVNTEAFF | TGTGCCAGCAGCCCCCTTGGCCAAGTTAACACTGAAGCTTTCTTT
many | . | TRBJ2-3 | TRBV11-2 | CASSLDRGAGLVADTQYF | TGTGCCAGCAGCTTAGATCGAGGCGCAGGGCTTGTGGCAGATACGCAGTATTTT
few | TRBD1 | TRBJ1-6 | TRBV20-1 | CSAYYRGRNNSPLHF | TGCAGTGCTTATTACAGGGGTCGAAATAATTCACCCCTCCACTTT
few | . | TRBJ1-4 | TRBV4-2 | CASSHRRIATNEKLFF | TGTGCCAGCAGCCATCGACGGATTGCAACTAATGAAAAACTGTTTTTT
few | . | TRBJ2-2 | TRBV25-1 | CASSEFTTGELFF | TGTGCCAGCAGTGAATTCACCACCGGGGAGCTGTTTTTT
many | . | TRBJ1-5 | TRBV5-1 | CASSLGQDQPQHF | TGTGCCAGCAGCTTGGGGCAGGACCAGCCCCAGCATTTT
few | . | TRBJ2-5 | TRBV12-3/TRBV12-4 | CASRLSWEQETQYF | TGTGCCAGCAGACTGTCCTGGGAACAAGAGACCCAGTACTTC
. | . | TRBJ2-7 | TRBV20-1 | CSARDSRTTEQYF | TGCAGTGCTAGAGATAGTAGGACAACGGAGCAGTACTTC
. | . | TRBJ1-3 | TRBV5-4 | CASSRRDSGNTIYF | TGTGCCAGCAGCCGGAGAGACTCTGGAAACACCATATATTTT
many | . | TRBJ2-7 | TRBV3-1 | CASSQDFGSYEQYF | TGTGCCAGCAGCCAAGACTTCGGTTCCTACGAGCAGTACTTC
few | . | TRBJ2-1 | TRBV11-1 | CASSLLGTGQMAYNEQFF | TGTGCCAGCAGCTTATTAGGCACAGGGCAAATGGCCTACAATGAGCAGTTCTTC
few | . | TRBJ2-6 | TRBV6-2/TRBV6-3 | CASSYPSSGANVLTF | TGTGCCAGCAGTTACCCGTCCTCTGGGGCCAACGTCCTGACTTTC
. | . | TRBJ2-3 | TRBV12-3/TRBV12-4 | CAISSRLTTDTQYF | TGTGCCATCAGTTCAAGACTTACCACAGATACGCAGTATTTT
few | . | TRBJ2-3 | TRBV20-1 | CSNLPRTHTDTQYF | TGCAGTAACCTCCCTAGAACCCACACAGATACGCAGTATTTT
few | . | TRBJ2-1 | TRBV20-1 | CSARGGSYDNEQFF | TGCAGTGCTAGGGGTGGTTCATACGACAATGAGCAGTTCTTC
few | TRBD1 | TRBJ1-1 | TRBV10-3 | CAISETGMNTEAFF | TGTGCCATCAGCGAGACAGGGATGAACACTGAAGCTTTCTTT
. | TRBD1 | TRBJ1-4 | TRBV28 | CASSLSTTGGKLFF | TGTGCCAGCAGTTTATCAACTACAGGGGGAAAACTGTTTTTT
few | . | TRBJ1-6 | TRBV4-3 | CASSQERRGRSPLHF | TGCGCCAGCAGCCAAGAGCGCAGGGGTCGGTCACCCCTCCACTTT
many | . | TRBJ2-1 | TRBV4-3 | CASSPQSSYNEQFF | TGCGCCAGCAGCCCCCAGAGCTCCTACAATGAGCAGTTCTTC
. | . | TRBJ1-1 | TRBV20-1 | CSARDLRGGRPNTEAFF | TGCAGTGCTAGAGACCTACGGGGGGGCCGACCGAACACTGAAGCTTTCTTT
many | . | TRBJ1-2 | TRBV6-1 | CASSLRAALRGYTF | TGTGCCAGCAGCCTCAGGGCCGCCTTAAGGGGCTACACCTTC
. | TRBD1 | TRBJ2-7 | TRBV4-1 | CASSQPRQGQRTYEQYF | TGCGCCAGCAGCCAACCACGACAGGGGCAGCGCACCTACGAGCAGTACTTC
many | . | TRBJ2-1 | TRBV15 | CATSRGSTDNNEQFF | TGTGCCACCAGCAGAGGTTCGACTGATAACAATGAGCAGTTCTTC
few | . | TRBJ1-1 | TRBV7-2 | CASSARRPGGTEAFF | TGTGCCAGCAGCGCCAGACGGCCTGGAGGGACTGAAGCTTTCTTT
few | . | TRBJ1-1 | TRBV20-1 | CSASRQKNTEAFF | TGCAGTGCTAGTCGACAGAAGAACACTGAAGCTTTCTTT
few | . | TRBJ2-3 | TRBV28 | CASRGTQGSADTQYF | TGTGCCAGCAGGGGGACCCAGGGGTCGGCAGATACGCAGTATTTT
. | . | TRBJ2-7 | TRBV7-8 | CASSLGRITGEQYF | TGTGCCAGCAGCTTAGGAAGGATAACAGGCGAGCAGTACTTC
many | . | TRBJ2-1 | TRBV28 | CASSRKGLTYNEQFF | TGTGCCAGCAGTCGTAAGGGGCTTACCTACAATGAGCAGTTCTTC
. | . | TRBJ2-7 | TRBV5-5 | CASRLGGQIDYEQYF | TGTGCCAGCAGATTGGGTGGACAGATAGACTACGAGCAGTACTTC
. | . | TRBJ2-7 | TRBV12-3/TRBV12-4 | CASSWRGRTMGYEQYF | TGTGCCAGCAGCTGGAGAGGAAGGACCATGGGGTACGAGCAGTACTTC
few | TRBD1 | TRBJ1-1 | TRBV5-1 | CASSPAGTGREAFF | TGCGCCAGCAGCCCAGCCGGGACAGGACGAGAAGCTTTCTTT
. | TRBD1 | TRBJ2-6 | TRBV2 | CASSSGTAILNVRSGANVLTF | TGTGCCAGCAGCTCCGGGACAGCGATTTTAAATGTCCGCTCTGGGGCCAACGTCCTGACTTTC
. | . | TRBJ2-1 | TRBV18 | CASQASLQITYNEQFF | TGTGCCAGCCAAGCGAGCCTGCAGATTACATACAATGAGCAGTTCTTC
. | . | TRBJ2-3 | TRBV14 | CASSQPAGGVGAQYF | TGTGCCAGCAGCCAACCGGCCGGGGGTGTTGGAGCGCAGTATTTT
. | . | TRBJ2-1 | TRBV30 | CAWSVGGGEQFF | TGTGCCTGGAGTGTAGGGGGGGGTGAGCAGTTCTTC
many | TRBD2 | TRBJ2-7 | TRBV5-1 | CASSSSGGSIYEQYF | TGCGCCAGCAGCTCTAGCGGGGGGTCCATCTACGAGCAGTACTTC
few | TRBD2 | TRBJ2-7 | TRBV4-1 | CASSLARGGPYEQYF | TGCGCCAGCAGCTTAGCTCGGGGGGGACCCTACGAGCAGTACTTC